This T cell receptor (beta chain) was recorded in a study of CD8 T cells in Susac syndrome. The CDR3 runs to 15 residues. Germline V gene sequence: CDR1 SGHTA, CDR2 FQGTGA. V dropped 5 bases and J dropped 5; count of bases not matched to a gene: 7. Random hexamers primed reverse transcription of about 0.45 to 1 ug RNA. TCRdb ran MiXCR on the immunoSEQ multiplex PCR reads and lists one entry per CDR3 protein. The sample includes more than 150,000 distinct CDR3 sequences, about 90% of them seen just once. The sequencing input was CD4+ T cells from PBMCs. The chain links TRBV7-3 to TRBJ2-5; 11 positions match TRBD1. This receptor was taken from a human donor in good health. The CDR3 coding sequence is TGTGCCAGCAGCCGACGGACAGGGGGCGGCGAGACCCAGTACTTC. It codes for CASSRRTGGGETQYF.